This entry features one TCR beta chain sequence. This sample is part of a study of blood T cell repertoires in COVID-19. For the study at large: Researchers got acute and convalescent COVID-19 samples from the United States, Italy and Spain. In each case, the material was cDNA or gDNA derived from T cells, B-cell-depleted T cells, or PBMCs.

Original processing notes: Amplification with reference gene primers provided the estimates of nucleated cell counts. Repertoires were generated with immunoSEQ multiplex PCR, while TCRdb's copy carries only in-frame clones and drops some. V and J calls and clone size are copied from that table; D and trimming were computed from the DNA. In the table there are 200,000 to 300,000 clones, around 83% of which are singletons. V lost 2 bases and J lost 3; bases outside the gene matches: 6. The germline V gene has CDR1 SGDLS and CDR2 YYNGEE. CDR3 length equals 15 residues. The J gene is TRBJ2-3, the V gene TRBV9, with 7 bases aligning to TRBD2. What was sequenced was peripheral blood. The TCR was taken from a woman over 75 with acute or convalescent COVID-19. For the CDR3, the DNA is TGTGCCAGCAGCGTTGTGGGGGGGAGAACAGATACGCAGTATTTT. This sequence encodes CASSVVGGRTDTQYF.